These 4 T cell receptor beta chains originate from one sample sequenced in a study of identifying expanded T cells in peripheral blood (dated by TCRdb to between 2018 and 2020). Library generation was performed with the immunoSEQ multiplex PCR assay. This immuneACCESS table, as held by TCRdb, lists in-frame sequences with V and J called but not all clones. Of the missing ones, under half trace to an unresolved V gene in checked studies; the others have no known cause. This sample gives 60,000 to 70,000 clones in total; around 83% of them show up just once. The ten largest clones represent about a fifth of the sample. The sample comprised blood. The receptors derive from a person aged 18 to 70 in good health.

The chain employs TRBV7-9 and TRBJ2-5; D might be TRBD2 (5 bases). CDR3 length: 14 amino acids. V was pared by 6 bases and J by 2 bases, with 13 bases between. Germline V gene sequence: CDR1 SEHNR, CDR2 FQNEAQ (reference sequence). The CDR3 spells CASSQPGKQETQYF. CDR3 DNA sequence: TGTGCCAGCAGTCAGCCGGGAAAACAAGAGACCCAGTACTTC. Supplemented by reference TRBV7-9 and TRBJ2-5, the full variable domain reads DTGVSQNPRHKITKRGQNVTFRCDPISEHNRLYWYRQTLGQGPEFLTYFQNEAQLEKSRLLSDRFSAERPKGSFSTLEIQRTEQGDSAMYLCASSQPGKQETQYFGPGTRLLVL.

The chain couples TRBV19 to TRBJ2-5, with D unresolved. The germline CDR1 and CDR2 sequences are LNHDA and SQIVND (reference sequence). The CDR3 length is 16 residues. V was trimmed by 1 base and J by 1 base, leaving 13 bases between them. CDR3 loop: CASSIGPTVPQETQYF. DNA of the CDR3: TGTGCCAGTAGTATAGGCCCAACAGTCCCCCAAGAGACCCAGTACTTC.

This clone was counted once. This chain connects TRBV18 to TRBJ2-1; 10 nucleotides line up with TRBD2. Germline V gene sequence: CDR1 KGHSH, CDR2 LQKENI. This CDR3 has 14 residues. J lost 6 bases, V lost 2 bases, and 1 base had no gene match. The CDR3 sequence: CASSPKREGNEQFF. DNA for the CDR3: TGTGCCAGCTCACCAAAGCGGGAGGGCAATGAGCAGTTCTTC. The full variable domain, completed using reference TRBV18 and TRBJ2-1, is NAGVMQNPRHLVRRRGQEARLRCSPMKGHSHVYWYRQLPEEGLKFMVYLQKENIIDESGMPKERFSAEFPKEGPSILRIQQVVRGDSAAYFCASSPKREGNEQFFGPGTRLTVL.

This clone has only one observation. J is TRBJ2-1 and V is TRBV5-4, with 10 bases identical to TRBD2. The CDR3 consists of 16 residues. Germline V gene data show CDR1 as SGHNT and CDR2 as YYREEE (reference sequence). V shed 3 bases, J shed 8 bases, and the junction held 11 bases outside the gene matches. In DNA form, the CDR3 reads TGTGCCAGCAGCTCTCCTAGCGGGAGCGTGGTCCATGAGCAGTTCTTC. Its translation is CASSSPSGSVVHEQFF.